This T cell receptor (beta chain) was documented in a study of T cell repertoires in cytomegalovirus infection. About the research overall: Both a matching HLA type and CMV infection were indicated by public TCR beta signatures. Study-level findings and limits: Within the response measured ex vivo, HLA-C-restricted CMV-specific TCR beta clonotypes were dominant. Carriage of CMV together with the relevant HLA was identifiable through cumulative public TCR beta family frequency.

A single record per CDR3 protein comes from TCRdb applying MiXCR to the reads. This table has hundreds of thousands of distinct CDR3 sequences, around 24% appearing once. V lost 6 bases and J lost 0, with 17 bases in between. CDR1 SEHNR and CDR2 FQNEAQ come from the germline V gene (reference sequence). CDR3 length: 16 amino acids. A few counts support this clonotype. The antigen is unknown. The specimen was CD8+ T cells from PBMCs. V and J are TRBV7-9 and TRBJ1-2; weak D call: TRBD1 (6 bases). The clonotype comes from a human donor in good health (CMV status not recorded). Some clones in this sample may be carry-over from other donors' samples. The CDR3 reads CASRGAFRGANYGYTF. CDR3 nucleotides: TGTGCCAGCAGAGGTGCTTTCAGGGGTGCTAACTATGGCTACACCTTC.